This TCR beta chain was profiled in a study of blood T cells in healthy people across ages. CDR3 length equals 17 residues. The V gene's germline CDR1 is LGHDT and CDR2 YNNKEL (reference sequence). The V and J ends lost 4 bases and 1 base respectively, with 17 bases between them. Primers used in a second PCR of roughly 6 to 11 cycles were a sample-barcoded 5' primer and a J-beta primer mix. Each CDR3 protein is one row after TCRdb ran MiXCR on the 5' RACE reads. This table holds hundreds of thousands of distinct CDR3 sequences, 53% found once. Individuals who donated were healthy Caucasians from Russia aged about 6 to 100. The sample holds many counts of this clonotype.

Sequenced input: blood. This sequence was found in an older man in good health. The chain links TRBV3-1 to TRBJ2-1, with D possibly being TRBD1 (6 bases). The CDR3 DNA follows: TGTGCCAGCAGCCGTAAGGTCCAGGGGCCATCCTACAATGAGCAGTTCTTC. Encoded protein: CASSRKVQGPSYNEQFF.